A single T cell receptor (beta chain) is shown here with its context. Its antigen is unidentified. The germline CDR1 and CDR2 sequences are LGHNA and YSLEER. The CDR3 sequence is 16 residues long. V shed 3 bases and J 5 bases; nucleotides not matched to a gene: 8. This entry comes from a study of T-cell reconstitution after alpha-beta-depleted transplantation in children. TCRbeta library preparation incorporated unique molecular identifiers. MiXCR was run by TCRdb on the PCR reads, yielding one entry per CDR3 protein. Of 81,000 or so distinct CDR3 sequences listed, around 16% were seen once; the top ten hold around a fifth. The study, taken as a whole, reports: There were reportedly several hundred expanded graft clones from which alpha-beta T cells came about two months after transplant.

This sequence was found in a male patient between 2 and 15 years old who had a stem cell transplant for acute lymphoblastic leukemia, so the T cells may come from the graft donor. The sequences come from PBMCs, mostly from graft donor cells, collected 180 days after TCRalphabeta/CD19-depleted stem cell transplant. This chain uses TRBV4-3 with TRBJ1-4, with 8 nucleotides matching TRBD1. CDR3: CASSQRTGTGNEKLFF. In nucleotides, the CDR3 is TGCGCCAGCAGCCAGCGGACCGGGACAGGCAATGAAAAACTGTTTTTT.